Following are 3 T cell receptor beta chains from one sample sequenced in a study of blood T cells in healthy people across ages. Primers used in a second PCR of roughly 6 to 11 cycles were a sample-barcoded 5' primer and a J-beta primer mix. TCRdb called the 5' RACE reads again in MiXCR, with one record for every CDR3 protein. The table shows hundreds of thousands of distinct CDR3 sequences, with about 52% occurring only once. Sequencing used blood. The origin of the receptors is an older woman in good health.

This clonotype was seen repeatedly, ten times or more. The genes are TRBV29-1 and TRBJ2-7; 8 bases agree with TRBD1. Unmatched junction bases numbered 7, after V lost 6 bases and J lost 0 bases. This CDR3 contains 14 residues. Germline CDR1 is SQVTM and CDR2 is ANQGSEA. DNA of the CDR3: TGCAGCGTCCGGACAGGGCCGAGCTCCTACGAGCAGTACTTC. Translation gives CSVRTGPSSYEQYF.

The rearrangement joins TRBV20-1 to TRBJ1-2; no firm D call. The CDR3 covers 15 residues. Germline V gene data show CDR1 as DFQATT and CDR2 as SNEGSKA (reference sequence). V lost 0 bases, J lost 3 bases, and 14 bases lay in between. The CDR3 here is CSARDPEAGYYGYTF. For the CDR3, the DNA is TGCAGTGCTAGAGATCCCGAGGCTGGGTACTATGGCTACACCTTC.

This clonotype has more than one count but fewer than ten. This chain connects TRBV20-1 to TRBJ1-6; tentative D call: TRBD1 (6 bases). V shed 1 base and J shed 5 bases, with 15 bases lying between them. This CDR3 is built from 16 residues. CDR1 and CDR2 (germline): DFQATT, SNEGSKA (reference sequence). CDR3 coding DNA: TGCAGTGCTAGAGGTGGGCTGGGGGCCGATAATTCACCCCTCCACTTT. It translates to CSARGGLGADNSPLHF.